This TCR beta chain was identified in a study of T cells in Graves' hyperthyroidism and ophthalmopathy. Trimming removed 0 bases at V and 2 bases at J, with 9 bases between. Germline CDR1 SGHRS, CDR2 YFSETQ. CDR3 size: 14 residues. This clonotype was seen at least ten times. Its antigen is currently unknown. RNA transcripts gave rise to amplified TCR beta CDR3 regions. The HTBI set primed first-round TCR CDR3 RT-PCR. TCRdb passed the multiplex PCR reads through MiXCR, listing each CDR3 protein once. There are about 260,000 distinct CDR3 sequences in the sample; around 15% occur only once, and approximately 30% lies in the top ten. Study observations and caveats: Model predictions of ophthalmopathy came a median 6.5 months before onset. Blood held most thyroid clonotypes expanded above 0.001 frequency.

Sequenced: blood. V usage is TRBV5-1 and J usage is TRBJ2-7, with D unresolved. The sequence derives from a woman younger than 30 with Graves' ophthalmopathy. The CDR3 here is CASSLGGDPYEQYF. The CDR3, as DNA: TGCGCCAGCAGCTTGGGTGGGGATCCCTACGAGCAGTACTTC. Looking up the rest from reference TRBV5-1 and TRBJ2-7 gives the full variable domain: KAGVTQTPRYLIKTRGQQVTLSCSPISGHRSVSWYQQTPGQGLQFLFEYFSETQRNKGNFPGRFSGRQFSNSRSEMNVSTLELGDSALYLCASSLGGDPYEQYFGPGTRLTVT.